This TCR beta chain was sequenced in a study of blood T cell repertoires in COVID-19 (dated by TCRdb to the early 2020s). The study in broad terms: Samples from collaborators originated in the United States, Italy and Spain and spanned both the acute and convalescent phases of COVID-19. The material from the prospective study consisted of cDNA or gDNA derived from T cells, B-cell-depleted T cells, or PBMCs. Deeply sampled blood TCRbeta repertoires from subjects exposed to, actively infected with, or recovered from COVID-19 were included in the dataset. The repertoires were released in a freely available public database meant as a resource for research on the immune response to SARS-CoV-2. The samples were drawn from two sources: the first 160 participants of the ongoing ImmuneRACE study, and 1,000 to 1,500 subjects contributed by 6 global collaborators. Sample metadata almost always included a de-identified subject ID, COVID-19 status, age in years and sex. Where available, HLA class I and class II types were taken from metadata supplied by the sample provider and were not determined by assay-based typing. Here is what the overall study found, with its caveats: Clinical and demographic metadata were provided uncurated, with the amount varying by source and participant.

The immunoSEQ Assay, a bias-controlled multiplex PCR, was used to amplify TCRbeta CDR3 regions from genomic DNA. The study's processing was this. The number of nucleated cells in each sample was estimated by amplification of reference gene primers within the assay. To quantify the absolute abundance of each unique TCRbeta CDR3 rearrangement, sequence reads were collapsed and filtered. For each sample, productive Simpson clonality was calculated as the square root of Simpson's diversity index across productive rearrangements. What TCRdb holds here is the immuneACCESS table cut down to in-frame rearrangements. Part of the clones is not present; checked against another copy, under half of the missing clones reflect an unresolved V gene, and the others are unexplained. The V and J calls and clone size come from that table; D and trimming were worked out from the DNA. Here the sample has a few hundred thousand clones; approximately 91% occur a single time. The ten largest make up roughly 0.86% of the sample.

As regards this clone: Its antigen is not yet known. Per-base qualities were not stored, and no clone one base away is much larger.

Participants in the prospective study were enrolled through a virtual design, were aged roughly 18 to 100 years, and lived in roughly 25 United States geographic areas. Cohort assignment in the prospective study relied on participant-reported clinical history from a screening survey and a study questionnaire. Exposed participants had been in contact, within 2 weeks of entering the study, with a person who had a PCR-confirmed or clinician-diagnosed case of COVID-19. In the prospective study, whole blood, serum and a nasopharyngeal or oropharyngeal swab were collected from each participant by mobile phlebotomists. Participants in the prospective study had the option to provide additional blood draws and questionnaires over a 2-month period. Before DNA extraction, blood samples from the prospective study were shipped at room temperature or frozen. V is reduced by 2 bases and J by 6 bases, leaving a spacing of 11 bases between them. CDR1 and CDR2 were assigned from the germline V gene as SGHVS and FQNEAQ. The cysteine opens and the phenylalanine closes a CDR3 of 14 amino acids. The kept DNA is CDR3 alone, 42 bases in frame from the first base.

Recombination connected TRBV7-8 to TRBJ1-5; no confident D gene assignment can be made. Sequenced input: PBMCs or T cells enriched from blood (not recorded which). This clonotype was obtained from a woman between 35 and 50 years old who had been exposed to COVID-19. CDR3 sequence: CASSLIWAGQPQHF. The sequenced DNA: TGTGCCAGCAGCTTAATTTGGGCGGGTCAGCCCCAGCATTTT.